The subject of this entry is one T cell receptor beta chain. No cognate antigen has been identified for it. No much larger clone exists at a distance of one base, and base qualities are not known. These data originate in a study of blood T cell repertoires in COVID-19 (dated by TCRdb to about 2020). Turning to the overall study: The collaborator samples originated in the United States, Italy and Spain and spanned the acute and convalescent phases of COVID-19. The prospective study material was composed of cDNA or gDNA derived from T cells, B-cell-depleted T cells, or PBMCs. Subjects who had been exposed to COVID-19, were actively infected with it, or had recovered from it provided the deeply sampled blood TCRbeta repertoires that made up the dataset. The repertoires were released in a freely available public database intended as a resource for research on the immune response to SARS-CoV-2. Samples were obtained from the ongoing ImmuneRACE study (first 160 participants) and from 1,200 or so subjects provided by 6 global collaborators. Sample metadata almost always included a de-identified subject ID, COVID-19 status, age in years and sex. Where available, HLA class I and class II types were taken from metadata supplied by the sample provider and were not determined by assay-based typing.

CDR3 length: 16 amino acids, cysteine to phenylalanine. Just the 48-base CDR3 DNA is kept, in frame starting at base 1. The junction shows trimming of 2 bases on V and 0 bases on J, plus 11 bases between the germline ends. From a lookup of the germline V gene, CDR1 and CDR2 are KGHSH and LQKENI. The paper as a whole reports these results and caveats: The quantity of clinical and demographic metadata differed by source and by participant and was supplied without curation.

TCRbeta CDR3 regions were amplified from genomic DNA by means of the immunoSEQ Assay, a bias-controlled multiplex PCR. For the original study's pipeline: The number of nucleated cells in each sample was estimated by amplification of reference gene primers within the assay. To quantify the absolute abundance of each unique TCRbeta CDR3 rearrangement, sequence reads were collapsed and filtered. Productive Simpson clonality was computed per sample as the square root of Simpson's diversity index over productive rearrangements. TCRdb mirrors the immuneACCESS table, restricted to in-frame sequences. Some clones are absent from its copies; in checked studies, under half trace to an unresolved V gene, and the reason for the others is unknown. For V, J and clone size, that table is used; D and trimming come from the DNA. Present in this sample are 300,000 to 400,000 clones, approximately 86% of which were seen just once. Roughly 9.9% of the sample goes to the ten largest clones.

One collaborating source in Seattle enrolled patients while the patients were actively infected and followed the patients over time throughout the course of disease. The collaborating institutions used their own protocols to collect whole blood in K2EDTA tubes. For TCRbeta analysis, collaborator samples were shipped as frozen whole blood, as isolated PBMCs, or as DNA extracted from either sample type. The TCR was taken from a young man with COVID-19, enrolled during active disease. The sequenced sample was peripheral blood. The rearranged segments are TRBV18 and TRBJ2-1; TRBD2 is possibly the D segment (5 matching bases). In nucleotides, the sequence is TGTGCCAGCTCACCAGGACTCAGGAACTCCTACAATGAGCAGTTCTTC. It encodes CASSPGLRNSYNEQFF.